These T cell receptor beta chains were read from a single sample in a study of Graves' ophthalmopathy and Graves' hyperthyroidism. Via MiXCR, TCRdb re-called the multiplex PCR reads, giving one row per CDR3 protein. The table lists 300,000 to 400,000 distinct CDR3 sequences, around a sixth of them singletons. Input material: peripheral blood. Every receptor here comes from an adult man with Graves' ophthalmopathy. Each CDR3 is given with its conserved first and last residue. The D gene is left open where the match is weak.

D | J | V | CDR3
TRBD1 | TRBJ1-5 | TRBV7-8 | CASSPYRGRNQPQHF
- | TRBJ2-7 | TRBV7-9 | CASSLGVTDSYEQYF
TRBD1 | TRBJ1-1 | TRBV6-5 | CASSYTVQGPTEACF
TRBD1 | TRBJ2-2 | TRBV14 | CASSQPPGQGETGELFF
- | TRBJ2-7 | TRBV12-3/TRBV12-4 | CASSNGGYEQYF
- | TRBJ1-5 | TRBV28 | CASSGPHQPQHF
TRBD1 | TRBJ2-5 | TRBV19 | CASSPQATGLTQYF
- | TRBJ2-2 | TRBV7-2 | CASSPIDGGELFF
TRBD2 | TRBJ2-7 | TRBV12-3/TRBV12-4 | CASSFGLAVLYEQYF
TRBD1 | TRBJ2-6 | TRBV5-1 | CASSLTSTGVKANVLTF
- | TRBJ1-3 | TRBV12-3/TRBV12-4 | CASSSPRGGSSGNTIYF
- | TRBJ1-3 | TRBV20-1 | CSASLDGRTGNTIYF
- | TRBJ1-5 | TRBV7-6 | CASSKSGGGNQPQHF
- | TRBJ2-5 | TRBV18 | CASSPPSTQETQYF
TRBD1 | TRBJ1-1 | TRBV20-1 | CSAYMPGQGNTEAFF
- | TRBJ2-5 | TRBV28 | CASSTRGYQETQYF
TRBD2 | TRBJ2-3 | TRBV11-1 | CASSMTGLAGTTDTQYF
- | TRBJ2-7 | TRBV29-1 | CSVKIQGAEQYF
- | TRBJ2-2 | TRBV6-2/TRBV6-3 | CASGGIQGNADTGELFF
TRBD1 | TRBJ1-1 | TRBV19 | CATRTGVNTEAFF
- | TRBJ1-5 | TRBV2 | CASSGEARAGNQPQHF
- | TRBJ2-2 | TRBV7-9 | CASSPATNTGELFF
- | TRBJ2-2 | TRBV6-5 | CASSYSKEGGELFF
- | TRBJ2-7 | TRBV12-3/TRBV12-4 | CASSLDRWYEQYF
- | TRBJ2-2 | TRBV19 | CASSANTGELFF
- | TRBJ2-7 | TRBV5-6 | CASSKLGSYEQYF
- | TRBJ2-5 | TRBV19 | CASSIGAGPRETQYF
TRBD1 | TRBJ1-5 | TRBV28 | CASSPHAGTARQPQHF
- | TRBJ2-5 | TRBV20-1 | CSASREAQGRRETQYF
- | TRBJ1-2 | TRBV6-5 | CASSYSTTNYGYTF
TRBD1 | TRBJ1-2 | TRBV4-1 | CASSQTDRAPYGYTF
TRBD1 | TRBJ1-6 | TRBV6-4 | CASSFHTGTGDNSPLHF